The sequence of this TCR beta chain was determined in a study of cytomegalovirus exposure and HLA in healthy donors. The study, taken as a whole, reports: As confirmed in vitro, a few CMV-associated chains were specific for CMV antigens. Rarity held for most TCR sequences, but there were some public TCRs that occurred in many donors.

This clone was detected a few times. Its antigen is still unknown. 13 Jbeta primers and 60 Vbeta primers were used for the PCR. Repertoires were generated with immunoSEQ multiplex PCR, while TCRdb's copy carries only in-frame clones and drops some. Here the sample spans about 110,000 clones, around 80% being singletons. V lost 6 bases, J lost 0 bases, and 12 bases stayed unmatched. Germline V gene sequence: CDR1 SNHLY, CDR2 FYNNEI. The CDR3 runs to 18 residues. V and J are TRBV2 and TRBJ2-3; the match to TRBD2 covers 10 bases. Sequencing used PBMCs. This sequence originates from a man in his 60s in good health and CMV-seronegative. CDR3 in DNA: TGTGCCAGCAGGGGCCCAGCGGGGGGGGGACCTAGCACAGATACGCAGTATTTT. This codes for CASRGPAGGGPSTDTQYF.